This passage covers 18 T cell receptor beta chains from one sample sequenced in a study of shared T cell receptors in the human thymus (dated by TCRdb to the early 2020s). The method was the immunoSEQ multiplex PCR assay. This immuneACCESS table, as held by TCRdb, lists in-frame sequences with V and J called but not all clones. Of the missing ones, under half trace to an unresolved V gene in checked studies; the others have no known cause. Recorded for this sample are roughly 700,000 clones; around 87% of them occurred a single time. The ten largest clones capture about 0.01% of the sample. The same data also contributed to another study, on human thymus T cells.

Specimen: thymocytes. These receptors were collected from a boy under two years old with a congenital heart defect. Donor details come from another sample of the same person, matched by shared clones.

About this clone: Other nucleotide sequences in the sample specify the same CDR3. The chain's CDR3 is CASSQAGGRGYTF. The CDR3 DNA is TGTGCCAGCAGCCAAGCAGGGGGCCGGGGCTACACCTTC. The V call is TRBV14, the J call TRBJ1-2, with TRBD1 identical over 8 bases. The CDR3 runs to 13 residues. Germline V gives CDR1 SGHDN, CDR2 FVKESK. V dropped 1 base and J dropped 8; count of bases not matched to a gene: 3.

The CDR3 coding sequence is TGTGCCAGCAGCTTGGGTTCCTCCCCCCTAACAGATACGCAGTATTTT. Translated, it gives CASSLGSSPLTDTQYF. The chain couples TRBV5-8 to TRBJ2-3, with no clear D. Germline V CDR1 and CDR2: SGHTS, YDEGEE. The CDR3 is made up of 16 amino acids. The V gene lost 0 bases and the J gene lost 3 bases, with 14 bases spanning the gap.

The rearrangement links TRBV6-1 to TRBJ1-4; 9 bases are a match to TRBD1. Germline V lookup: CDR1 MNHNS, CDR2 SASEGT. V shed 6 bases and J 8 bases; nucleotides not matched to a gene: 10. There are 15 residues in the CDR3. The CDR3 region has the DNA TGTGCCAGCAGCCATAAACAGGGGGCCGAGGAAAAACTGTTTTTT. Protein: CASSHKQGAEEKLFF.

This chain joins TRBV5-1 and TRBJ2-6; 10 bases are shared with TRBD2. The CDR3 is 19 residues long. V gave up 4 bases and J gave up 2 bases; unmatched junction bases: 12. CDR1 SGHRS and CDR2 YFSETQ come from the germline V gene. This chain's CDR3 is CASSLKAGGPVAGANVLTF. CDR3 nucleotide sequence: TGCGCCAGCAGCCTAAAAGCGGGAGGGCCCGTCGCTGGGGCCAACGTCCTGACTTTC.

This clone has only a few counts. V usage is TRBV11-2 and J usage is TRBJ2-7; the match to TRBD2 covers 14 bases. J lost 3 bases, V lost 1 base, and 8 bases had no gene match. The germline CDR1 and CDR2 sequences are SGHAT and FQNNGV. The CDR3 loop spans 18 amino acids. The CDR3, as DNA: TGTGCCAGCAGCTTAGGCGCCGCGGGACTAGCGGGAGACTACGAGCAGTACTTC. Its protein is CASSLGAAGLAGDYEQYF.

The chain is built from TRBV19 and TRBJ2-7, with D possibly TRBD2 on 5 matching bases. CDR3 length equals 16 residues. Germline loops: CDR1 LNHDA, CDR2 SQIVND (reference sequence). V dropped 3 bases and J dropped 3 bases, with 18 bases sitting between them. CDR3 region: CASSMVLVGKGYEQYF. The DNA of the CDR3 is TGTGCCAGTAGTATGGTACTAGTCGGTAAAGGCTACGAGCAGTACTTC.

This chain uses TRBV15 with TRBJ2-7, with 12 bases aligning to TRBD2. CDR3 size: 14 residues. The V gene's germline CDR1 is LNHNV and CDR2 YYDKDF (reference sequence). The junction had 4 bases not matched to a gene; V was cut back by 9 bases and J by 1 base. For the CDR3, the DNA is TGTGCCACGGGGGGGACTAGCGGGTCCTACGAGCAGTACTTC. This gives the protein CATGGTSGSYEQYF.

The V call is TRBV27, the J call TRBJ2-3, with 7 bases identical to TRBD2. Per germline, CDR1 MNHEY and CDR2 SMNVEV (reference sequence). This CDR3 region has 15 residues. V trimming: 5 bases; J trimming: 2 bases; junction bases outside the gene matches: 7. The CDR3 region has the DNA TGTGCCAGCAGTCCCCTTCTAGCGGCCACAGATACGCAGTATTTT. Protein product: CASSPLLAATDTQYF.

The J gene is TRBJ2-7, the V gene TRBV7-9; 9 nucleotides line up with TRBD2. J lost 5 bases, V lost 3 bases, and 14 bases had no gene match. The germline CDR1 and CDR2 sequences are SEHNR and FQNEAQ (reference sequence). The CDR3 runs to 17 residues. The CDR3 protein is CASSFWASGIKKDEQYF. As DNA, the CDR3 is TGTGCCAGCAGCTTTTGGGCTAGCGGGATTAAGAAGGACGAGCAGTACTTC.

This clone came up once. This chain's CDR3 is CATSRTAGWEETQYF. The CDR3 bases are TGTGCCACCAGCAGAACGGCAGGGTGGGAAGAGACCCAGTACTTC. This chain connects TRBV15 to TRBJ2-5; D is possibly TRBD1 (5 bases). The germline gives CDR1 LNHNV, CDR2 YYDKDF (reference sequence). Trimming stripped 2 bases from V and 3 bases from J, with 13 bases between. This CDR3 is 15 amino acids long.

The rearrangement joins TRBV20-1 to TRBJ1-1, with D uncertain. V lost 4 bases, J lost 5 bases, and 8 bases lay in between. CDR3 length equals 11 residues. Per germline, CDR1 DFQATT and CDR2 SNEGSKA (reference sequence). The CDR3 is CSAIGGTEAFF. The CDR3 DNA follows: TGCAGTGCTATCGGAGGAACTGAAGCTTTCTTT.

V and J are TRBV11-2 and TRBJ2-3; D is unresolved. Germline V gives CDR1 SGHAT, CDR2 FQNNGV. The CDR3 totals 14 residues. V was cut by 0 bases and J by 7 bases, with 11 bases left in between. The CDR3 spells CASSLDTPGHTQYF. The DNA for the CDR3 is TGTGCCAGCAGCTTAGATACCCCTGGGCATACGCAGTATTTT.

The V call is TRBV25-1, the J call TRBJ2-7, with TRBD1 matching over 10 bases. V trimming: 6 bases; J trimming: 4 bases; junction bases outside the gene matches: 6. Germline CDR1 MGHDK, CDR2 SYGVNS. The CDR3 is made up of 14 amino acids. The CDR3 DNA is TGTGCCAGCAGCTGGGGACAGGGGCAATACGAGCAGTACTTC. Amino acids: CASSWGQGQYEQYF.

The rearrangement uses TRBV28 and TRBJ2-3; 8 nucleotides align to TRBD1. J lost 1 base, V lost 6 bases, and 9 bases had no gene match. The CDR3 has 16 amino acids. The germline V gene has CDR1 MDHEN and CDR2 SYDVKM. The CDR3 DNA follows: TGTGCCAGCAGCCACTCAGGGGGCTGGGGCACAGATACGCAGTATTTT. Its protein product is CASSHSGGWGTDTQYF.

The V call is TRBV30, the J call TRBJ2-3; 7 bases are shared with TRBD2. The CDR3 runs to 17 residues. Trimming removed 4 bases from V and 3 bases from J; junction bases left unmatched: 16. Germline CDR1 GTSNPN, CDR2 SVGIG (reference sequence). The CDR3 sequence: CAWTNGDSGGLTDTQYF. CDR3 in DNA: TGTGCCTGGACCAACGGGGACTCGGGAGGACTGACAGATACGCAGTATTTT.

The chain's CDR3 is CATGWATSSYEQYF. The CDR3 DNA is TGTGCCACCGGCTGGGCGACCAGCTCCTACGAGCAGTACTTC. The chain couples TRBV28 to TRBJ2-7; D remains ambiguous. The V and J ends lost 10 bases and 0 bases respectively, with 16 bases between them. Per the germline V gene, CDR1 is MDHEN and CDR2 is SYDVKM. The CDR3 loop spans 14 amino acids.

This clone was observed a handful of times. This CDR3 reads CASSLVSGSSYEQYF. CDR3 sequence (DNA): TGCGCCAGCAGCTTGGTATCCGGGAGCTCCTACGAGCAGTACTTC. The V gene is TRBV5-1, the J gene TRBJ2-7; D might be TRBD2 (6 bases). This CDR3 has 15 amino acids. In germline, CDR1 is SGHRS, CDR2 YFSETQ. Trimming took off 0 bases at V and 0 bases at J, with 10 bases between the two ends.

The chain combines TRBV27 with TRBJ2-1; 7 nucleotides align to TRBD1. CDR3 length: 15 residues. Germline CDR1 and CDR2: MNHEY and SMNVEV (reference sequence). The V and J ends lost 11 bases and 2 bases, in that order; junction bases with no gene match: 12. The CDR3 here is CAVTPTGLAYNEQFF. Here the CDR3 DNA reads TGTGCCGTAACTCCGACAGGGTTAGCCTACAATGAGCAGTTCTTC.